Here is one T cell receptor (beta chain) with its context. Its antigen remains unknown. This specimen comes from a study of PD-1 blockade in classical Hodgkin lymphoma. Study-wide results and caveats: Newly diagnosed patients reportedly trailed healthy donors in baseline TCR diversity. CD4+ TCR diversity climbed significantly by C4D1, unlike CD8+ TCR diversity. Lower baseline TCR diversity marked trial partial responders and progressors.

Time point given: cycle 4 day 1 (C4D1), after five to seven weeks of nivolumab. Exposure to brentuximab vedotin varied, and each patient had relapsed following autologous stem cell transplantation. Patients reached a best response of complete response, partial response or progressive disease. The CDR3 loop spans 16 amino acids. V shed 5 bases and J 2 bases; nucleotides not matched to a gene: 12. Germline assignment: CDR1 SEHNR and CDR2 FQNEAQ (reference sequence). Method: immunoSEQ multiplex PCR; TCRdb's copy keeps in-frame clones and lacks some. The table includes 21,000 or so clones, approximately 88% detected once.

This sequence joins TRBV7-9 and TRBJ2-7; 7 positions match TRBD1. Sequencing was performed on peripheral blood mononuclear cells (PBMCs), taken before the fourth cycle of nivolumab. This receptor was taken from a human donor with classical Hodgkin lymphoma. CDR3 region: CASSPPLRQGPYEQYF. The CDR3 nucleotides are TGTGCCAGCAGCCCACCCCTCAGACAGGGCCCCTACGAGCAGTACTTC. The full variable domain, with the rest looked up from reference TRBV7-9 and TRBJ2-7, is DTGVSQNPRHKITKRGQNVTFRCDPISEHNRLYWYRQTLGQGPEFLTYFQNEAQLEKSRLLSDRFSAERPKGSFSTLEIQRTEQGDSAMYLCASSPPLRQGPYEQYFGPGTRLTVT.